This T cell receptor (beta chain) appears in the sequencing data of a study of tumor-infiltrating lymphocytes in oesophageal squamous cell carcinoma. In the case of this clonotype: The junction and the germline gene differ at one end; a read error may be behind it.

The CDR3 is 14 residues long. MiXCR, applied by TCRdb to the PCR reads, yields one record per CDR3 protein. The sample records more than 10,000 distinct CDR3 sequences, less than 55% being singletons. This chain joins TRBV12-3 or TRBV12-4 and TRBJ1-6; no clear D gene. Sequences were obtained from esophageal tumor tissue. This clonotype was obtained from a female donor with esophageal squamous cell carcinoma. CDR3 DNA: TGTGCCAGCAGTCCCACGGTAAGGTCCTACGAGCAGTACTTT. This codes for CASSPTVRSYEQYF.